These 13 T cell receptor beta chains came from one sample sequenced in a study of blood T cell repertoires in COVID-19 (dated by TCRdb to about 2020). Libraries were prepared through the immunoSEQ multiplex PCR assay. This immuneACCESS table, as held by TCRdb, lists in-frame sequences with V and J called but not all clones. Of the missing ones, under half trace to an unresolved V gene in checked studies; the others have no known cause. The sample table contains 120,000 to 150,000 clones; only one count was recorded for approximately 78% of them. The top ten clonotypes cover roughly 4% of the sample. Sequencing was done on a sample of peripheral blood. These receptors originate from an elderly woman with acute or convalescent COVID-19.

On this clone itself: Other DNA sequences within the sample encode an identical CDR3. CDR3 region: CASSPSGSYEQYF. CDR3 in DNA: TGTGCCAGCTCACCGAGCGGATCCTACGAGCAGTACTTC. The chain recombines TRBV18 with TRBJ2-7; tentatively, D is TRBD2 (5 bases). The CDR3 spans 13 residues. The V and J ends lost 3 bases and 1 base respectively, with 7 bases between them. The V gene's germline CDR1 is KGHSH and CDR2 LQKENI. Using reference TRBV18 and TRBJ2-7 for the parts outside the CDR3, the full variable domain is NAGVMQNPRHLVRRRGQEARLRCSPMKGHSHVYWYRQLPEEGLKFMVYLQKENIIDESGMPKERFSAEFPKEGPSILRIQQVVRGDSAAYFCASSPSGSYEQYFGPGTRLTVT.

This sequence joins TRBV10-3 and TRBJ2-3, with a tentative D call TRBD2 (7 bases). This CDR3 has 16 amino acids. V lost 11 bases to trimming and J lost 0 bases, with 21 bases between them. CDR1 ENHRY and CDR2 SYGVKD come from the germline V gene. The CDR3 DNA reads TGTGCCGCCACAGGGCTAGCGGCATCTAGCACAGATACGCAGTATTTT. This sequence encodes CAATGLAASSTDTQYF.

CDR3 sequence (DNA): TGTGCCAGCAGTCCCGGGACAGGGGTAGAGACCCAGTACTTC. Amino acid sequence: CASSPGTGVETQYF. The chain couples TRBV27 to TRBJ2-5; TRBD1 matches at 10 bases. The CDR3 totals 14 residues. Germline V lookup: CDR1 MNHEY, CDR2 SMNVEV (reference sequence). V was pared by 5 bases and J by 4 bases, with 4 bases of the junction left unmatched.

V gene TRBV28 combines with J gene TRBJ2-1, with D possibly being TRBD2 (6 bases). V was shortened by 7 bases and J by 2 bases, with 9 bases between the two germline ends. The CDR3 runs to 13 residues. Germline V gene sequence: CDR1 MDHEN, CDR2 SYDVKM. The CDR3 loop reads CASIPGAYNEQFF. CDR3 DNA: TGTGCCAGCATCCCGGGGGCCTACAATGAGCAGTTCTTC.

The chain joins TRBV9 to TRBJ2-3; 7 bases align to TRBD1. Trimming at V came to 0 bases and at J to 2 bases, leaving 3 bases not matched to a gene. Germline lookup yields CDR1 SGDLS and CDR2 YYNGEE. The length of the CDR3 is 15 residues. This CDR3 is CASSVGQGNTDTQYF. The CDR3 nucleotides read TGTGCCAGCAGCGTAGGACAGGGAAACACAGATACGCAGTATTTT. The complete variable domain, with remaining parts taken from reference TRBV9 and TRBJ2-3, reads DSGVTQTPKHLITATGQRVTLRCSPRSGDLSVYWYQQSLDQGLQFLIQYYNGEERAKGNILERFSAQQFPDLHSELNLSSLELGDSALYFCASSVGQGNTDTQYFGPGTRLTVL.

The CDR3 loop reads CASSFNRGTEAFF. CDR3 bases: TGTGCCAGCAGCTTTAACAGGGGCACTGAAGCTTTCTTT. The chain carries TRBV11-3 and TRBJ1-1, with 7 bases that match TRBD1. Trimming cost V 3 bases and J 4 bases; bases outside gene matches: 2. Germline assignment: CDR1 SGHNT and CDR2 YENEEA. The CDR3 covers 13 residues.

The chain joins TRBV2 to TRBJ2-1, with D perhaps TRBD2 (5 bases). The germline gives CDR1 SNHLY, CDR2 FYNNEI. V dropped 8 bases and J dropped 8 bases, with 13 bases sitting between them. The CDR3 extends over 12 amino acids. The CDR3 region is CASEKNGDEQFF. As DNA, the CDR3 is TGTGCCAGCGAAAAGAACGGGGATGAGCAGTTCTTC.

This chain links TRBV23-1 with TRBJ1-6, with D possibly TRBD1 on 6 matching bases. TRBV23-1 counts as an open reading frame of uncertain function. The CDR3 loop spans 16 amino acids. The CDR3 here is CASGASRTAYNSPLHF. CDR3 DNA: TGCGCAAGCGGGGCCAGTCGGACAGCTTATAATTCACCCCTCCACTTT.

This sequence joins TRBV4-1 and TRBJ2-3; TRBD2 matches at 7 bases. The germline V gene encodes CDR1 MGHRA and CDR2 YSYEKL. V lost 4 bases to trimming and J lost 6 bases; unmatched junction nucleotides: 10. The CDR3 spans 15 residues. Written as DNA, the CDR3 is TGCGCCAGCAGCCGCGGGGACTACGAAGGGGATACGCAGTATTTT. Translating gives CASSRGDYEGDTQYF.

The V gene is TRBV30, the J gene TRBJ2-3, with D perhaps TRBD2 (5 bases). V was clipped by 1 base and J by 8 bases, with 16 bases between them. CDR1 is GTSNPN, CDR2 SVGIG, per germline (reference sequence). The CDR3 has 14 residues. In DNA form, the CDR3 reads TGTGCCTGGAGTGGAGCGGTTCCGGTCGGTACGCAGTATTTT. Translating gives CAWSGAVPVGTQYF.

The chain joins TRBV5-6 to TRBJ2-3, with unresolved D. Germline lookup yields CDR1 SGHDT and CDR2 YYEEEE. The CDR3 covers 11 residues. Trimming shortened V by 5 bases and J by 7 bases, and 8 bases separated the two germline ends. CDR3 DNA sequence: TGTGCCAGCAGTCAGACACATACGCAGTATTTT. It is translated as CASSQTHTQYF. Combining the CDR3 with reference TRBV5-6 and TRBJ2-3 gives the whole variable domain DAGVTQSPTHLIKTRGQQVTLRCSPKSGHDTVSWYQQALGQGPQFIFQYYEEEERQRGNFPDRFSGHQFPNYSSELNVNALLLGDSALYLCASSQTHTQYFGPGTRLTVL.

The CDR3 protein is CASRQTSGDDYEQYF. CDR3 nucleotide sequence: TGCGCCAGCAGGCAAACTAGCGGAGACGACTACGAGCAGTACTTC. V and J are TRBV5-1 and TRBJ2-7; 8 bases are shared with TRBD2. Trimming at V came to 5 bases and at J to 3 bases, leaving 10 bases not matched to a gene. This CDR3 spans 15 amino acids. CDR1 is SGHRS, CDR2 YFSETQ, per germline.

This clone was seen just once. This chain joins TRBV7-9 and TRBJ1-1, with D maybe TRBD1 (5 bases). Trimming stripped 7 bases from V and 3 bases from J, with 27 bases between. This CDR3 region has 18 residues. Looked up from germline, CDR1 is SEHNR and CDR2 is FQNEAQ (reference sequence). The CDR3 protein is CASKLEKLGRRGDTEAFF. The CDR3 nucleotides read TGTGCCAGCAAATTGGAAAAATTGGGGCGCCGGGGGGACACTGAAGCTTTCTTT.